This T cell receptor (beta chain) was profiled in a study of response to subunit inactivated influenza vaccine. One entry per CDR3 protein, called by TCRdb with MiXCR from the RT-PCR reads. The data show roughly 760,000 distinct CDR3 sequences, over 20% seen once. Study results and limitations: The authors suggested that every seasonal influenza vaccination recruits few new T cells.

CDR1 is DFQATT, CDR2 SNEGSKA, per germline (reference sequence). Trimming took off 4 bases at V and 1 base at J, with 11 bases between the two ends. CDR3 length: 14 residues. In regard to this clonotype: Its antigen is still unknown.

The sequence derives from a man aged 50-60 years who received an inactivated influenza vaccine. The sample in question was PBMCs from blood, obtained 5 to 6 days after vaccination. This chain links TRBV20-1 with TRBJ2-1; D not resolved. CDR3 in amino acids: CSATKGPSYNEQFF. DNA of the CDR3: TGCAGTGCTACCAAAGGGCCGTCCTACAATGAGCAGTTCTTC.